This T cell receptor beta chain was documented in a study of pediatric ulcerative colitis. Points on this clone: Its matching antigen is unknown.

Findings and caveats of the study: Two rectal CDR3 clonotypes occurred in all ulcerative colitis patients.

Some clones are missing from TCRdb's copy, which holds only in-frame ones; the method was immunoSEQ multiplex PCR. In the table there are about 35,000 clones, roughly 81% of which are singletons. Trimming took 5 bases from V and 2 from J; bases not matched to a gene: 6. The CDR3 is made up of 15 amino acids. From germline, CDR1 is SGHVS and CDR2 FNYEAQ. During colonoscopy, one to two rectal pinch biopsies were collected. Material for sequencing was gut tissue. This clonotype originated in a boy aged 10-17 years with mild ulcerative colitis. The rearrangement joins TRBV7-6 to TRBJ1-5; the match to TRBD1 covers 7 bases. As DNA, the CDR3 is TGTGCCAGCAGCCTCATTGACAGGGGCAATCAGCCCCAGCATTTT. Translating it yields CASSLIDRGNQPQHF.